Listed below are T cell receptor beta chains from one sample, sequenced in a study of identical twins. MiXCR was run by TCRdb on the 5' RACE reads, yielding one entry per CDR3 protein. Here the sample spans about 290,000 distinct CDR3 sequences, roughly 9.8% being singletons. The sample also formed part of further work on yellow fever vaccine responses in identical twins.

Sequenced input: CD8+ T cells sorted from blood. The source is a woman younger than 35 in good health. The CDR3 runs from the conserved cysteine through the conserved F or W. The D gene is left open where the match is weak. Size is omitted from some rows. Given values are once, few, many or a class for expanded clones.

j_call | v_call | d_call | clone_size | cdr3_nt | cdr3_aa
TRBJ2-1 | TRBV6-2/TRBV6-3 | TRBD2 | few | TGTGCCAGCAGTTACGAGATCGGGGGGGGCCTGAATGAGCAGTTCTTC | CASSYEIGGGLNEQFF
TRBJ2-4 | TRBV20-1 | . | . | TGCAGTGCTAGTTGGGGAGCCAAAAACATTCAGTACTTC | CSASWGAKNIQYF
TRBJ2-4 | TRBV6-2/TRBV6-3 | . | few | TGTGCCACCACCCCACAGATCGCCAAAAACATTCAGTACTTC | CATTPQIAKNIQYF
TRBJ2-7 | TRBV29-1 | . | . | TGCAGCGTTGAAGTCGAAGGCGAATCCTACGAGCAGTACTTC | CSVEVEGESYEQYF
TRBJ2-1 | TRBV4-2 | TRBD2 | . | TGTGCCAGCAGCACTCGACTAGCGGGAGGAATCTATGAGCAGTTCTTC | CASSTRLAGGIYEQFF
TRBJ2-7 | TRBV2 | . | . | TGTGCCAGCAGTGAGTCCGATCCGGGCGAGCAGTACTTC | CASSESDPGEQYF
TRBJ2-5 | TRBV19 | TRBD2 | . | TGTGCCAGTAGTAACGGGGGACTAGCGTGTGAGAAGACCCAGTACTTC | CASSNGGLACEKTQYF
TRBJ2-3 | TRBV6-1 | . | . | TGTGCCAGCAGTATATACACCCCTTACTCCACAGATACGCAGTATTTT | CASSIYTPYSTDTQYF
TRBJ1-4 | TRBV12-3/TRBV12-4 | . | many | TGTGCCAGCAGAGGGTCGGGGGCAACTAATGAAAAACTGTTTTTT | CASRGSGATNEKLFF
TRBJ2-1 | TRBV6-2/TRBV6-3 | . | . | TGTGCCAGCAGCACCGGGTTCTACAATGAGCAGTTCTTC | CASSTGFYNEQFF
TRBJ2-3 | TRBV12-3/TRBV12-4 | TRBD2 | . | TGTGCCCGCTGTTCTCCGACTAGCGGGAACTTGTTCAGAGATACGCAGTATTTT | CARCSPTSGNLFRDTQYF
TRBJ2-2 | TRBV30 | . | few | TGTGCCTGGAGTTCCGGGGAGCTGTTTTTT | CAWSSGELFF
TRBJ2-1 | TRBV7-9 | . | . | TGTGCCAGCAGCCCTCCGGAGGATTACAATGAGCAGTTCTTC | CASSPPEDYNEQFF
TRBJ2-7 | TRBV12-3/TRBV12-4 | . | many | TGTGCCAGCAGTTTATCACTAGTGGACGAGCAGTACTTC | CASSLSLVDEQYF
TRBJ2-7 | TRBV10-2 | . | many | TGCGCCACCCAGGACGAGCAGTACTTC | CATQDEQYF
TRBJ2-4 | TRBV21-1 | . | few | TGTGCCAGCAGCCTAAGGGAGACCAAAAACATTCAGTACTTC | CASSLRETKNIQYF
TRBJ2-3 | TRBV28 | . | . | TGTGCCAGCACCGACTATAGGGGGAGCACAGATACGCAGTATTTT | CASTDYRGSTDTQYF
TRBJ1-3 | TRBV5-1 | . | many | TGCGCCAGCAGCTTGGCCGCTGGAAACACCATATATTTT | CASSLAAGNTIYF
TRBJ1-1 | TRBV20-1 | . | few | TGCAGTGCTAGTTGGCGCGGAAGTGGGGATGGAACTGAAGCTTTCTTT | CSASWRGSGDGTEAFF
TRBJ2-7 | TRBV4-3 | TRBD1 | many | TGCGCCAGCAGCCAAGAACGGGACAGCTACTACGAGCAGTACTTC | CASSQERDSYYEQYF
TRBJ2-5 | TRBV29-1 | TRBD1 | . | TGCAGCGTTCTTCCTCAGGGGGCGATTCAAGAGACCCAGTACTTC | CSVLPQGAIQETQYF
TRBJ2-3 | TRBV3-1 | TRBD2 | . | TGTGCCAGCAGCCAAGTTACACTAGCGGGAGGGATGGAAGAGGATACGCAGTATTTT | CASSQVTLAGGMEEDTQYF
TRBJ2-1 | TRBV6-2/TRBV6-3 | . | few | TGTGCCAGCACCCCCACCCTTCCGTACAATGAGCAGTTCTTC | CASTPTLPYNEQFF
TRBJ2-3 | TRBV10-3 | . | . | TGTGCCATCAGTGAGACGGCTAGCACAGATACGCAGTATTTT | CAISETASTDTQYF
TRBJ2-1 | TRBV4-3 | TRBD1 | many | TGCGCCAGCAGCTCCAGACAGGGGGTAAATGAGCAGTTCTTC | CASSSRQGVNEQFF
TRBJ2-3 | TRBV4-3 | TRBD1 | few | TGCGCCAGCAGCCAAGATCGGACAGGGGTGGGCACAGATACGCAGTATTTT | CASSQDRTGVGTDTQYF
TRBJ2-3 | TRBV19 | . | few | TGTGCCAGTAGTCCCGGGACACTACACACAGATACGCAGTATTTT | CASSPGTLHTDTQYF
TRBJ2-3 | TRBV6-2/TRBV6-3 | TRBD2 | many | TGTGCCAGCAGTTCCAGCGGGGGGGCCTCTCCGCAGTATTTT | CASSSSGGASPQYF
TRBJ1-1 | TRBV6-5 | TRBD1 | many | TGTGCCAGCAGTTATGGAGGGGGCTCGGGAACTGAAGCTTTCTTT | CASSYGGGSGTEAFF
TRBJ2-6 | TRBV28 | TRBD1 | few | TGTGCCAGCAGTTTACTGGACAGGGGGCAACACTCTGGGGCCAACGTCCTGACTTTC | CASSLLDRGQHSGANVLTF
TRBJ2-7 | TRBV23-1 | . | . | TGCGCCAGCAGTCAACACACATTTAGGTGGTACTTC | CASSQHTFRWYF
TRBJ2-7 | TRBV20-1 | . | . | TGCAGTGCTAGCGGCGTCTACTCCTACGAGCAGTACTTC | CSASGVYSYEQYF
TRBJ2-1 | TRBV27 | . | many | TGTGCCAGCAGTCCAGGGGCCCATGAGCAGTTCTTC | CASSPGAHEQFF
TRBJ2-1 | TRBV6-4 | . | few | TGTGCCAGCAGTGCGGGCGACTCCTACAATGAGCAGTTCTTC | CASSAGDSYNEQFF
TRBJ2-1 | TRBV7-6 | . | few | TGTGCCAGCAGAAAAGAGCTAACAGGGTTTAGCAATGAGCAGTTCTTC | CASRKELTGFSNEQFF
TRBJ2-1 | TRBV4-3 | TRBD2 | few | TGCGCCAGCAGCCAAGATAGACTAGCGGGGTACTACAATGAGCAGTTCTTC | CASSQDRLAGYYNEQFF
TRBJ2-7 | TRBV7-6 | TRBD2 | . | TGTGCCAGCAGCTTACGGGCGGGAGGAGACGACGAGCAGTACTTC | CASSLRAGGDDEQYF
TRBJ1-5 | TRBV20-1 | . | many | TGCAGTGCTCCGCAAGGGGTTGGTCAGCCCCAGCATTTT | CSAPQGVGQPQHF
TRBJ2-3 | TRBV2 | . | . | TGTGCCAGCAGTGCCGGGAGTAGCACAGATACGCAGTATTTT | CASSAGSSTDTQYF
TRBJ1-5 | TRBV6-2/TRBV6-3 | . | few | TGTGCCAGCAGTTACTTGCGGACTGGCGCGAATCAGCCCCAGCATTTT | CASSYLRTGANQPQHF
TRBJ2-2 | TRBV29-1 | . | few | TGCAGCGTTGAAGGGGACGGAAACACCGGGGAGCTGTTTTTT | CSVEGDGNTGELFF
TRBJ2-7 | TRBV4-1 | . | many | TGCGCCAGCAGCCAAGAAGTTGGGGGTTACGAGCAGTACTTC | CASSQEVGGYEQYF
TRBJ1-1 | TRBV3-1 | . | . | TGTGCCAGCAGCCCCAAGATGGGACCCTTATCTGAAGCTTTCTTT | CASSPKMGPLSEAFF
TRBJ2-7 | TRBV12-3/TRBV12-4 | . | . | TGTGCCAGCAGCTCAATCGACTACGAGCAGTACTTC | CASSSIDYEQYF
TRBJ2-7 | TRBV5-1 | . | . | TGCGCCAGCAGCGGGGGCGGGGGCGAGCAGTACTTC | CASSGGGGEQYF
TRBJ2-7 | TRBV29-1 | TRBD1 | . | TGCAGCGTTGAATTCTTGGGACAGGGGGGACCCTACGAGCAGTACTTC | CSVEFLGQGGPYEQYF
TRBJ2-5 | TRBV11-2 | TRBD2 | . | TGTGCCAGCAGCCAACTAGCGGGAGGGCCGACCCAGTACTTC | CASSQLAGGPTQYF
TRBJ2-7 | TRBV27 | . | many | TGTGCCAGCAGTTATGGGACCTCCTACGAGCAGTACTTC | CASSYGTSYEQYF
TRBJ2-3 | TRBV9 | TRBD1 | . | TGTGCCAGTAATACCGACAGGGGGCCGTTAGATACGCAGTATTTT | CASNTDRGPLDTQYF
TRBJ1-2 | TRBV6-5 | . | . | TGTGCCAGCAGTATACAGGAGATGGGCATAGAAGGCTACACCTTC | CASSIQEMGIEGYTF
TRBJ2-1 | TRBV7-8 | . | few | TGTGCCAGCAGCTTACCGACAAGACAGGCTCCTACCTACAATGAGCAGTTCTTC | CASSLPTRQAPTYNEQFF
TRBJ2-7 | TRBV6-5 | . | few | TGTGCCAGCAGTTACGAGGCAGTTCCCTACGAGCAGTACTTC | CASSYEAVPYEQYF
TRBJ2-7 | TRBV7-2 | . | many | TGTGCCAGCAGCTTATCTAGCTTCTACGAGCAGTACTTC | CASSLSSFYEQYF
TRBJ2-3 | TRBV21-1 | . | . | TGTGCCAGCAGCAAAGCAGGGACAGGGCCCCCAGATACGCAGTATTTT | CASSKAGTGPPDTQYF
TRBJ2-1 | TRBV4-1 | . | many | TGCGCCAGCAGCCAAGCAATAGGGGTCAATGAGCAGTTCTTC | CASSQAIGVNEQFF
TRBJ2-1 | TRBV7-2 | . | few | TGTGCCAGCAGCTTAGATGGGGGGGCCTTCTACAATGAGCAGTTCTTC | CASSLDGGAFYNEQFF